Sequencing of this T cell receptor (beta chain) was carried out in a study of blood T cell repertoires in COVID-19. In the study overall: COVID-19 samples, acute and convalescent, were from the United States, Italy and Spain. The analysed material was cDNA or gDNA that came from T cells, B-cell-depleted T cells, or PBMCs.

Per the study methods: The authors estimated nucleated cell counts from reference gene primer amplification. Measured with immunoSEQ multiplex PCR; TCRdb has only the in-frame clones, and not every one. V, J and clone size were drawn from that table, and D and trimming were deduced from the DNA. This sample has about 47,000 clones; about 80% occur once, and the top ten carry roughly 7.1%. J was trimmed by 3 bases and V by 4 bases; bases with no gene match: 2. The CDR3 covers 13 residues. V usage is TRBV12-3 or TRBV12-4 and J usage is TRBJ1-2, with 7 bases aligning to TRBD1. The clonotype was recovered from a man in his 70s with active COVID-19. Sequencing was performed on peripheral blood. Here the CDR3 reads CASSWDSYYGYTF. The CDR3 coding sequence is TGTGCCAGCAGTTGGGACAGCTACTATGGCTACACCTTC.